This paragraph reports one TCR beta chain. The antigen is not known. This entry is derived from a study of shared clonotypes between healthy human individuals. Study-level background: Aged 18 to 49, the donors were a couple of women and a few men.

In the naive CD8 group, cells lacked CD45RO and were positively selected for CCR7, so terminally differentiated effector memory CD45RA+ cells were left out. The CDR3 has 14 amino acids. Germline values: CDR1 LNHDA, CDR2 SQIVND (reference sequence). V shed 1 base and J shed 5 bases, with 9 bases lying between them. Generated by immunoSEQ multiplex PCR, the TCRdb table keeps only in-frame clones and is missing some. Here the sample spans about 680,000 clones, about 90% being singletons. Overall study results and limits: It was the non-shared clonotypes that had lower generation probabilities than clonotypes shared by all four donors.

Sequenced sample: naive CD8+ T cells sorted from blood. This TCR derives from a young man in good health. This chain connects TRBV19 to TRBJ2-1, with D perhaps assigned TRBD1 or TRBD2 (6 bases each). The CDR3 bases are TGTGCCAGTAGTATAGGGGGGGCTAACAATGAGCAGTTCTTC. It codes for CASSIGGANNEQFF.